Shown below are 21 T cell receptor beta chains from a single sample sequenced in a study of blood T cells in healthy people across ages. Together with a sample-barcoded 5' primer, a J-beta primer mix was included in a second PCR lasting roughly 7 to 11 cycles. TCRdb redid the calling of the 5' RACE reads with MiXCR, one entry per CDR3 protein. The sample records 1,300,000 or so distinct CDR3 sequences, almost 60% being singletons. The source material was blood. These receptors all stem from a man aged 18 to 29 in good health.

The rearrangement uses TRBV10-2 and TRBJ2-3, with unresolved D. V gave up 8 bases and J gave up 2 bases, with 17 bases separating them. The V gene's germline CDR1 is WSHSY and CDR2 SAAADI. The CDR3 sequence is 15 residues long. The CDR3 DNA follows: TGCGCCAGCGGAGTAAGGCGGAAGTACACAGATACGCAGTATTTT. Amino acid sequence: CASGVRRKYTDTQYF.

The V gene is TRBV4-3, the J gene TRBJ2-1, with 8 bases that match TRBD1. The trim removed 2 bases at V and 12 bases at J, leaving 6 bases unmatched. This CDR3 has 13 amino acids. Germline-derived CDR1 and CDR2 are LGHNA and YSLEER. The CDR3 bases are TGCGCCAGCAGCCAATGGACAGGGTCGTTGCAGTTCTTC. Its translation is CASSQWTGSLQFF.

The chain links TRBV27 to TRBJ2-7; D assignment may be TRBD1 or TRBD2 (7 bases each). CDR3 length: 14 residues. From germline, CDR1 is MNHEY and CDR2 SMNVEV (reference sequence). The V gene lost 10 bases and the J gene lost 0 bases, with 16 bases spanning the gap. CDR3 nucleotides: TGTGCCACCAGGGGGGGGGAGAGCTCCTACGAGCAGTACTTC. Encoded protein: CATRGGESSYEQYF.

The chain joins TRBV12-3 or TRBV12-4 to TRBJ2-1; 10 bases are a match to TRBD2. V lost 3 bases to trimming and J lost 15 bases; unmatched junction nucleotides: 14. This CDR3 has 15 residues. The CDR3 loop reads CASSLGDLLAGVPFF. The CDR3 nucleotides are TGTGCCAGCAGTTTGGGTGATCTGCTAGCGGGAGTTCCGTTCTTC.

CDR3 in amino acids: CASSQGDASEAFF. The DNA of the CDR3 is TGTGCCAGCAGCCAAGGGGACGCTTCTGAAGCTTTCTTT. The chain uses TRBV3-1 and TRBJ1-1; possibly TRBD1 for D (5 bases). V shed 1 base and J shed 6 bases, with 9 bases lying between them. Germline CDR1 is LGHDT and CDR2 is YNNKEL (reference sequence). There are 13 residues in the CDR3.

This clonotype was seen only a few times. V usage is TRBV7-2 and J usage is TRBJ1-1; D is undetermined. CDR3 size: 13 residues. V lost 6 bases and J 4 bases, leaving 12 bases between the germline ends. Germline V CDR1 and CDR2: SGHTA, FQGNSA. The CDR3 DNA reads TGTGCCAGCAGTCCGCTATCGGGCACTGAAGCTTTCTTT. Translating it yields CASSPLSGTEAFF.

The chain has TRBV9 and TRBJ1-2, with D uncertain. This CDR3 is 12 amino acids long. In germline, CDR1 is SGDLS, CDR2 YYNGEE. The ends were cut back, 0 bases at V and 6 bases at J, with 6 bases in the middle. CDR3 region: CASSVVGHGYTF. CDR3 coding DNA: TGTGCCAGCAGCGTAGTCGGCCATGGCTACACCTTC.

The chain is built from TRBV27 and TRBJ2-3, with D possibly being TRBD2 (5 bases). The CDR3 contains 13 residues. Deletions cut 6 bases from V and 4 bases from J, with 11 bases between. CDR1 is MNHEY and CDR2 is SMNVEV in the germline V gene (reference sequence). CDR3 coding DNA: TGTGCCAGCAGCCAAACTAGAGCAGATACGCAGTATTTT. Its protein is CASSQTRADTQYF.

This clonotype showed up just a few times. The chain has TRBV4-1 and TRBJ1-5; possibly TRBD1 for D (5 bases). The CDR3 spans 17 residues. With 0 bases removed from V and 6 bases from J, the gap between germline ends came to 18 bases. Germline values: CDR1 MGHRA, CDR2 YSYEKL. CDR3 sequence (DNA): TGCGCCAGCAGCCAAGATTCGGGGACTTCGAGGGGTCAGCCCCAGCATTTT. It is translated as CASSQDSGTSRGQPQHF.

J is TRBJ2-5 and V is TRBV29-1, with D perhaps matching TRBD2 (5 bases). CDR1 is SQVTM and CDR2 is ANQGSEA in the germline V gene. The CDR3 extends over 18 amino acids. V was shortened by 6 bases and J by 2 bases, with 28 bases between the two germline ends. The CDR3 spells CSVAGLETSYLLQETQYF. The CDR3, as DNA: TGCAGCGTGGCGGGCTTGGAAACAAGTTATCTCCTTCAAGAGACCCAGTACTTC.

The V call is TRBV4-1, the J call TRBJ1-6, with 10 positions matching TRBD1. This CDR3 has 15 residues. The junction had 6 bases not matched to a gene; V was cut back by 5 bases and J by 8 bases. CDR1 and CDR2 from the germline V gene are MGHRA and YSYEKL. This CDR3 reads CASSSGQGSYSPLHF. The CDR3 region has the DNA TGCGCCAGCAGCTCGGGACAGGGGAGTTATTCACCCCTCCACTTT.

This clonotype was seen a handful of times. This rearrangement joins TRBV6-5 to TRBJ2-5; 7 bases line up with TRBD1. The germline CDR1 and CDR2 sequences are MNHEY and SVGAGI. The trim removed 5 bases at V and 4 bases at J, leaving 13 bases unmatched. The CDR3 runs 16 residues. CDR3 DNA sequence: TGTGCCAGCAGTCCTCACCCGGGACAGAAGACAGAGACCCAGTACTTC. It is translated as CASSPHPGQKTETQYF.

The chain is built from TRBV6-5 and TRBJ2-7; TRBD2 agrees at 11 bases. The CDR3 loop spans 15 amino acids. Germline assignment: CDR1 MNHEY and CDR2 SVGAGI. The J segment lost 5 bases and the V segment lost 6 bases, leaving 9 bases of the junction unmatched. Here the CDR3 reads CASRVLAGGKNEQYF. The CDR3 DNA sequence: TGTGCCAGCAGGGTTCTAGCGGGGGGAAAAAACGAGCAGTACTTC.

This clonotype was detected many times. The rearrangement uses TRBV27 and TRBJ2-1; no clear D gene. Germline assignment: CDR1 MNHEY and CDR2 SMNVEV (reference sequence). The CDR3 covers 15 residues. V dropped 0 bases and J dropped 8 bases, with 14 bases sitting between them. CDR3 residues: CASSLSPTSVHEQFF. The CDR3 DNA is TGTGCCAGCAGTTTATCCCCAACTTCCGTTCATGAGCAGTTCTTC.

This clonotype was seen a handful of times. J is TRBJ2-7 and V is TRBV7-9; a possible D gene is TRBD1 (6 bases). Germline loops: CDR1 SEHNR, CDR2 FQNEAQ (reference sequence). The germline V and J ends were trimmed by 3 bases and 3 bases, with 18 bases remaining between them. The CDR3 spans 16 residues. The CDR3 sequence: CASSFSTQGMGYEQYF. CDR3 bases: TGTGCCAGCAGCTTTTCTACACAGGGAATGGGCTACGAGCAGTACTTC.

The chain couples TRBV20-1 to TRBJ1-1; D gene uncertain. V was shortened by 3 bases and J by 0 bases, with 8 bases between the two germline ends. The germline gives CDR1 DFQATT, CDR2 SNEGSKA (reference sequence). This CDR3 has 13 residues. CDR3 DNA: TGCAGTGCTAGCAGGCAGCTGAACACTGAAGCTTTCTTT. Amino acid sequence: CSASRQLNTEAFF.

The CDR3 DNA is TGTGCCAGCAGTTTAGGGAGACAGGGGTCCGAGCAGTACTTC. Translated, it gives CASSLGRQGSEQYF. The chain joins TRBV28 to TRBJ2-7, with 8 bases aligning to TRBD1. Germline trimming cut 2 bases from V and 6 bases from J; bases unmatched to any gene: 6. The germline V gene encodes CDR1 MDHEN and CDR2 SYDVKM. The CDR3 consists of 14 residues.

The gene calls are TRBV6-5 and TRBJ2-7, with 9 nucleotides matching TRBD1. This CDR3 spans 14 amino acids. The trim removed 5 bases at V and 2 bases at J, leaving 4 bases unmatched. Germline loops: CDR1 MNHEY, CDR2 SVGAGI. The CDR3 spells CASSMGQGPYEQYF. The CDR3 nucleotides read TGTGCCAGCAGTATGGGACAGGGACCCTACGAGCAGTACTTC.

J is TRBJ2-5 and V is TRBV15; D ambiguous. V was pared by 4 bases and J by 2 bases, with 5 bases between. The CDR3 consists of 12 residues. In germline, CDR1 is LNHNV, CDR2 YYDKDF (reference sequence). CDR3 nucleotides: TGTGCCACCAGCAATCGTCAAGAGACCCAGTACTTC. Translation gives CATSNRQETQYF.

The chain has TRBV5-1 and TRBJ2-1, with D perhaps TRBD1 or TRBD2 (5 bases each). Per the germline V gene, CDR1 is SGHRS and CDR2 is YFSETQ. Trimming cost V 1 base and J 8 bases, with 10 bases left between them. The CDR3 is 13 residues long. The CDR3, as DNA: TGCGCCAGCAGCTTGCTGATGGGGGATGAGCAGTTCTTC. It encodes CASSLLMGDEQFF.

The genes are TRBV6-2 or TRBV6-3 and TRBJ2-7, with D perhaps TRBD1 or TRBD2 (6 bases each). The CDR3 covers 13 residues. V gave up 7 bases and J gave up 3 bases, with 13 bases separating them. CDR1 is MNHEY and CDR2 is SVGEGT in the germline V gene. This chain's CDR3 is CASNPGAYYEQYF. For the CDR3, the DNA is TGTGCCAGCAATCCGGGGGCCTACTACGAGCAGTACTTC.